The 10 T cell receptor beta chains below were found in one sample sequenced in a study of blood T cell repertoires in COVID-19. The protocol was immunoSEQ multiplex PCR, while the TCRdb copy is restricted to in-frame clones and leaves out a portion. The sample has 100,000 or so clones; 85% to 95% are singletons. The sequencing sample was made of peripheral blood. These receptors all come from a woman in her sixties or seventies with active COVID-19.

This chain links TRBV14 with TRBJ2-7; 13 positions agree with TRBD2. The germline V gene encodes CDR1 SGHDN and CDR2 FVKESK. The CDR3 is 16 amino acids. V trimming: 2 bases; J trimming: 5 bases; junction bases outside the gene matches: 6. The CDR3 loop reads CASSQRGLAGSHEQYF. CDR3 nucleotides: TGTGCCAGCAGCCAACGGGGACTAGCGGGATCCCACGAGCAGTACTTC.

This chain uses TRBV24-1 with TRBJ2-7, with D possibly TRBD1 on 6 matching bases. CDR3 length: 14 residues. CDR1 and CDR2 from the germline V gene are KGHDR and SFDVKD. V shed 8 bases and J shed 3 bases, with 16 bases lying between them. Here the CDR3 DNA reads TGTGCCACCAATTCCGGACAGCATAACTACGAGCAGTACTTC. Its translation: CATNSGQHNYEQYF.

The chain links TRBV7-9 to TRBJ1-2, with a tentative D call TRBD1 (5 bases). V was pared by 1 base and J by 8 bases, with 8 bases between. The germline V gene has CDR1 SEHNR and CDR2 FQNEAQ (reference sequence). The CDR3 runs to 12 residues. The CDR3 DNA follows: TGTGCCAGCAGCTTAGGGGGGGAAGGCTACACCTTC. This encodes CASSLGGEGYTF.

The CDR3 loop reads CAWGNFDRTGVDTEAFF. In DNA form, the CDR3 reads TGTGCCTGGGGCAATTTTGACCGGACAGGGGTGGACACTGAAGCTTTCTTT. The chain is built from TRBV30 and TRBJ1-1, with TRBD1 matching 9 bases. V dropped 5 bases and J dropped 3; count of bases not matched to a gene: 16. The CDR3 is made up of 17 amino acids. Germline V gene data show CDR1 as GTSNPN and CDR2 as SVGIG (reference sequence).

J is TRBJ2-7 and V is TRBV5-4; 7 bases map to TRBD1. This CDR3 has 16 amino acids. Trimming took 7 bases from V and 1 from J; bases not matched to a gene: 14. Germline CDR1 reads SGHNT; CDR2 reads YYREEE (reference sequence). The CDR3 sequence is CASAYSPGQSSYEQYF. For the CDR3, the DNA is TGTGCCAGCGCATACTCTCCGGGACAGAGTTCCTACGAGCAGTACTTC.

The V gene is TRBV11-3, the J gene TRBJ1-3, with D unresolved. The better agreement between TRBJ1-5 and the DNA end casts doubt on the J call. The CDR3 is 11 residues long. Germline assignment: CDR1 SGHNT and CDR2 YENEEA. The CDR3 loop reads CASSSASGQHF. The CDR3 DNA follows: TGTGCCAGCAGCTCCGCCTCGGGACAGCATTTT.

This clone was observed once. The chain joins TRBV11-2 to TRBJ2-7, with unresolved D. Germline CDR1 and CDR2: SGHAT and FQNNGV. The CDR3 loop spans 13 amino acids. V was trimmed by 3 bases and J by 6 bases, leaving 12 bases between them. CDR3 protein: CASSLVAFGEQYF. CDR3 DNA sequence: TGTGCCAGCAGCTTGGTTGCGTTTGGCGAGCAGTACTTC.

The CDR3 DNA is TGTGCCAGCTCGCGGGAGGGGTACAATGAGCAGTTCTTC. Its translation: CASSREGYNEQFF. The chain recombines TRBV11-2 with TRBJ2-1; 9 bases fit TRBD2. Germline V gives CDR1 SGHAT, CDR2 FQNNGV. This CDR3 has 13 amino acids. After removal of 8 bases from V and 4 bases from J, the junction contained 3 bases not matched to a gene.

The chain employs TRBV24-1 and TRBJ2-1, with 7 positions matching TRBD2. Germline CDR1 is KGHDR and CDR2 is SFDVKD. This CDR3 is built from 14 residues. V lost 11 bases, J lost 0 bases, and 6 bases stayed unmatched. The DNA for the CDR3 is TGTGCCAGTGGCGGGGGTAGCTCCTACAATGAGCAGTTCTTC. Its protein is CASGGGSSYNEQFF.

J is TRBJ2-7 and V is TRBV7-2; TRBD1 matches at 8 bases. Trimming at V came to 5 bases and at J to 2 bases, leaving 5 bases not matched to a gene. From germline, CDR1 is SGHTA and CDR2 FQGNSA. The CDR3 spans 14 residues. CDR3 amino acids: CASSTRQGTYEQYF. The CDR3 coding sequence is TGTGCCAGCAGCACCAGACAGGGGACCTACGAGCAGTACTTC.